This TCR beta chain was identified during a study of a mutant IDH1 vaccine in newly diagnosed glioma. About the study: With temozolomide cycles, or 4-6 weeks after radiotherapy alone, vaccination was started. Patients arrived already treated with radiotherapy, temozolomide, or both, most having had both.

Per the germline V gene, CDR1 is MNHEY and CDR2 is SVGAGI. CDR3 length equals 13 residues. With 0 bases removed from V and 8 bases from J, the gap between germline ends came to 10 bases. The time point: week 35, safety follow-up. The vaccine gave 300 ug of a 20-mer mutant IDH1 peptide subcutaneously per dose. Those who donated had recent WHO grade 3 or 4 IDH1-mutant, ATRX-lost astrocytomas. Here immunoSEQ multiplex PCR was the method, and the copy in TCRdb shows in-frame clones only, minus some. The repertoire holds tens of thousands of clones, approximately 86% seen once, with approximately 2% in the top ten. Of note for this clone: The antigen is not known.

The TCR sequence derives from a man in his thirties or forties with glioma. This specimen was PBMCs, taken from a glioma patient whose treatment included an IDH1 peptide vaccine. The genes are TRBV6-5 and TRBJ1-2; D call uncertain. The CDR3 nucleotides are TGTGCCAGCAGTTACTCGAACGGGGTGGGCTACACCTTC. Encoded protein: CASSYSNGVGYTF.